This T cell receptor beta chain was documented in a study of T cell responses to AZD1222 COVID-19 vaccine. Second-dose recipients at about 4 or about 12 weeks were treated as one pooled group. The table came from immunoSEQ multiplex PCR; TCRdb's copy has only in-frame clones and leaves some out. The sample has 90,000 to 140,000 clones, roughly 87% seen once. About this clone: Antigen specificity is unknown.

Overall study findings and caveats: The span of vaccine-associated CD4 TCRs extended across spike, with dominance at 160-218 and 743-854. Most donors were white British, females outnumbered males, and clonal diversity was possibly underestimated.

Material: peripheral blood, obtained 28 days after the second AZD1222 dose. This clonotype was sampled from an adult who received the AZD1222 COVID-19 vaccine.

CDR3 sequence reads: CASSPTGTSGRGYEQYF. DNA for the CDR3: TGTGCCAGCAGCCCCACCGGGACTAGCGGGAGAGGTTACGAGCAGTACTTC. The chain has TRBV5-4 and TRBJ2-7; 14 positions match TRBD2. CDR3 length: 17 amino acids. With 4 bases clipped from V and 4 bases from J, the junction kept 10 bases outside the gene matches. Germline CDR1 and CDR2: SGHNT and YYREEE (reference sequence).